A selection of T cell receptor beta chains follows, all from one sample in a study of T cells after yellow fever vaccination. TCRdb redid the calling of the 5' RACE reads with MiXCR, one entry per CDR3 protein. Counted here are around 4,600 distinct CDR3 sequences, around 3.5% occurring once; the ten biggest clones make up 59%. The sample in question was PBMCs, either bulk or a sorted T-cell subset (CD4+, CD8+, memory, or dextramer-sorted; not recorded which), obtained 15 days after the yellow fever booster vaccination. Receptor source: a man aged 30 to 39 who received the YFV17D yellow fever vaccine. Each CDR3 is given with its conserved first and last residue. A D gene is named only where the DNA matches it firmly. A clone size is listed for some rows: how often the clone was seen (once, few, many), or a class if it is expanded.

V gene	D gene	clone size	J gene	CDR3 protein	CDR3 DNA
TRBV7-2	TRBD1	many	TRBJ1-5	CASSQTGVGNQPQHF	TGTGCCAGCAGCCAGACAGGGGTCGGCAATCAGCCCCAGCATTTT
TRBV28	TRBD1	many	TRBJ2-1	CASSDRTGPFSDEQFF	TGTGCCAGCAGTGACCGGACAGGGCCTTTCTCGGATGAGCAGTTCTTC
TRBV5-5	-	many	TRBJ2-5	CASSLVTPVTQYF	TGTGCCAGCAGCTTGGTTACCCCAGTGACCCAGTACTTC
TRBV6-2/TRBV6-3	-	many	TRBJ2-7	CASSSGTDYEQYF	TGTGCCAGCAGTTCGGGGACGGACTACGAGCAGTACTTC
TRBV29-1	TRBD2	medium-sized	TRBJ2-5	CSVAGTSGSETQYF	TGCAGCGTGGCCGGGACTAGCGGGAGCGAGACCCAGTACTTC
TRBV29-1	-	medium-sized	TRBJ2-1	CVSRGDNEQFF	TGCGTTTCCAGGGGCGACAATGAGCAGTTCTTC
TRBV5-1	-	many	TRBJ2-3	CASGSGIDTQYF	TGCGCCAGCGGGTCGGGGATCGATACGCAGTATTTT
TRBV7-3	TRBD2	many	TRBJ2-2	CASTSGLAGVTGELFF	TGTGCCAGCACCTCGGGGCTAGCGGGAGTGACCGGGGAGCTGTTTTTT
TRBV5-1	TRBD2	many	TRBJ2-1	CASSTRTSGSPQGPYNEQFF	TGCGCCAGCAGCACAAGGACTAGCGGGAGCCCTCAGGGCCCCTACAATGAGCAGTTCTTC
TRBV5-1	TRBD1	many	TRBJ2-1	CASSPFIRDRVNHEQFF	TGCGCCAGCAGCCCTTTCATCCGGGACAGGGTTAACCATGAGCAGTTCTTC
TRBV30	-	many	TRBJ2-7	CAWSFTGEQYF	TGTGCCTGGAGTTTCACAGGCGAGCAGTACTTC
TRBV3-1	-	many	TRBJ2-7	CASSQGAGSSYEQYF	TGTGCCAGCAGCCAGGGGGCCGGCAGCTCCTACGAGCAGTACTTC
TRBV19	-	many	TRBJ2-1	CASSGRQSIRINEQFF	TGTGCCAGTAGTGGACGACAATCCATCAGGATCAATGAGCAGTTCTTC
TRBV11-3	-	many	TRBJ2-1	CASSLEATPYNEQFF	TGTGCCAGCAGCTTAGAAGCGACGCCCTACAATGAGCAGTTCTTC
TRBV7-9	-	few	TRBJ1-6	CASSVGQTNSPLHF	TGTGCCAGCAGCGTAGGACAGACCAATTCACCCCTCCACTTT
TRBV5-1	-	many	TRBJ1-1	CASSSTPTRGNTEAFF	TGCGCCAGCAGCTCCACCCCCACCAGAGGTAACACTGAAGCTTTCTTT
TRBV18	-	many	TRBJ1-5	CASSPHRWGQPQHF	TGTGCCAGCTCACCCCATCGGTGGGGGCAGCCCCAGCATTTT
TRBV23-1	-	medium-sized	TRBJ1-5	CASSQGRKSNQPQHF	TGCGCCAGCAGTCAGGGGCGAAAAAGCAATCAGCCCCAGCATTTT
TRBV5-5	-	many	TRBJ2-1	CASSSIRASGAPYNEQFF	TGTGCCAGCAGCTCGATCCGAGCAAGCGGAGCTCCCTACAATGAGCAGTTCTTC
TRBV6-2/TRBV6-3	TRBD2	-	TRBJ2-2	CASSYRTSGTGELFF	TGTGCCAGCAGTTACCGGACTAGCGGTACCGGGGAGCTGTTTTTT
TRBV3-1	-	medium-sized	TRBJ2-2	CASVGLKNTGELFF	TGTGCCAGCGTAGGACTAAAGAACACCGGGGAGCTGTTTTTT
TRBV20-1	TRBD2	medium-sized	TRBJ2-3	CSAIDLTSTRPDTQYF	TGCAGTGCTATCGACCTGACTAGCACGAGACCAGATACGCAGTATTTT
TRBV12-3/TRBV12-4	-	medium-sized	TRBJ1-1	CASSLRGGAFF	TGTGCCAGCAGTTTAAGGGGAGGGGCTTTCTTT
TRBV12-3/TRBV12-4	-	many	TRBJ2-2	CASRRSAGELFF	TGTGCCAGCAGGAGGTCTGCCGGGGAGCTGTTTTTT
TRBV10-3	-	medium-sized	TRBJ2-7	CAISYTDGDYEQYF	TGTGCCATCAGTTACACCGACGGGGACTACGAGCAGTACTTC
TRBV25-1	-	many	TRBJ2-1	CASSELRLALYNEQFF	TGTGCCAGCAGTGAACTTAGGCTAGCCCTATACAATGAGCAGTTCTTC
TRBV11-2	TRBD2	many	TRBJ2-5	CASGREGLGGETQYF	TGTGCCAGCGGCCGGGAGGGCCTAGGGGGAGAGACCCAGTACTTC
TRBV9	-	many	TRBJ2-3	CASSRQITDTQYF	TGTGCCAGCTCGCGGCAGATTACAGATACGCAGTATTTT
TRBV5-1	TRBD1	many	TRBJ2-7	CASSLAQGVSSYEQYF	TGCGCCAGCAGCTTGGCGCAGGGGGTAAGCTCCTACGAGCAGTACTTC
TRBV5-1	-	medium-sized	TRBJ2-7	CASSVAAGSNEQYF	TGCGCCAGCAGCGTGGCCGCAGGGAGCAACGAGCAGTACTTC
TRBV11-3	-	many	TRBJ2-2	CASSYNTGELFF	TGTGCCAGCAGCTACAACACCGGGGAGCTGTTTTTT
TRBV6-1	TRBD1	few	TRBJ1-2	CASIGTGANYGYTF	TGTGCCAGCATTGGGACAGGGGCTAACTATGGCTACACCTTC
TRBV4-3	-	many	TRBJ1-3	CASSQDESSTGNTIYF	TGCGCCAGCAGCCAAGATGAAAGTAGTACTGGAAACACCATATATTTT
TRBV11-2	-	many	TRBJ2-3	CASSPFPGEVGHTDTQYF	TGTGCCAGCAGCCCCTTCCCAGGGGAGGTGGGGCACACAGATACGCAGTATTTT
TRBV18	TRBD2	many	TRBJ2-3	CASSPMMSGRAPDTQYF	TGTGCCAGCTCACCGATGATGAGCGGGAGAGCGCCAGATACGCAGTATTTT
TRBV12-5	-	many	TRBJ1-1	CASGRGRTEAFF	TGTGCTAGTGGCCGAGGGCGCACTGAAGCTTTCTTT
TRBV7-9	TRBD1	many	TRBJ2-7	CASSLFGTGLSEQYF	TGTGCCAGCAGCTTGTTCGGGACAGGACTTAGCGAGCAGTACTTC
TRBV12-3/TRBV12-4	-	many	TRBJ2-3	CASSFTLEPLAMMTDTQYF	TGTGCCAGCAGTTTTACATTGGAGCCTCTAGCGATGATGACAGATACGCAGTATTTT
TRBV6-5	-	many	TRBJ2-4	CASQLGALQYF	TGTGCCAGCCAACTTGGAGCCTTGCAGTACTTC
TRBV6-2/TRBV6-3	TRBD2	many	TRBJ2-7	CASTTNSGIQPSYEQYF	TGTGCCAGCACCACGAATAGCGGGATTCAACCCTCCTACGAGCAGTACTTC
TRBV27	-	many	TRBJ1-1	CASSLWGGDTEAFF	TGTGCCAGCAGTTTATGGGGGGGGGACACTGAAGCTTTCTTT
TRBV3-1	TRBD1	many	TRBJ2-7	CASSPRQGSYEQYF	TGTGCCAGCAGCCCGAGACAGGGGTCCTACGAGCAGTACTTC
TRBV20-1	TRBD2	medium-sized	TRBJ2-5	CSASQWAGVGETQYF	TGCAGTGCTTCTCAGTGGGCGGGAGTAGGGGAGACCCAGTACTTC